This T cell receptor beta chain is from a study of T cells in women clearing cervical HPV infection. Sequencing was performed with immunoSEQ multiplex PCR; in TCRdb, only in-frame clones are kept and a portion is missing. The repertoire shows fewer than 40,000 clones; the top ten hold roughly 1.4%. A remark on this clone: The CDR3 end falls 3 residues outside the read, so it is completed with the germline J gene.

Trimming took off 4 bases at V and 0 bases at J, with 6 bases between the two ends. Germline CDR1 LNHDA, CDR2 SQIVND (reference sequence). CDR3 size: 13 residues. V gene TRBV19 combines with J gene TRBJ1-2; D perhaps matches TRBD1 (5 bases). Sequenced input: blood buffy coat. The source of this sequence is a woman between 18 and 69 years old with a cervical HPV16 infection that either progressed to CIN3+ or cleared (not recorded which). The CDR3 sequence: CASSTTANYGYTF. The DNA read from the CDR3 is TGTGCCAGTAGTACGACAGCTAACTATGGC.